Listed here are 28 T cell receptor beta chains from one sample, sequenced in a study of CD8+ T cells in alopecia areata. Extracted RNA was reverse transcribed into cDNA, the sequencing template. Assay: immunoSEQ multiplex PCR; the TCRdb copy retains only in-frame clones and omits some. The sample consists of about 150,000 clones, approximately 87% of them appearing once. The sequencing used CD8+ T cells sorted from blood, collected at week 0. These receptors were collected from a human donor with alopecia areata.

The CDR3 loop reads CASSVDSRNEQFF. CDR3 nucleotides: TGTGCCAGCAGCGTAGACTCGAGGAATGAGCAGTTCTTC. The J gene is TRBJ2-1, the V gene TRBV9; D remains ambiguous. CDR1 SGDLS and CDR2 YYNGEE come from the germline V gene. CDR3 length: 13 amino acids. V lost 0 bases and J 7 bases, leaving 8 bases between the germline ends. Full variable domain (rest looked up from reference TRBV9 and TRBJ2-1): DSGVTQTPKHLITATGQRVTLRCSPRSGDLSVYWYQQSLDQGLQFLIQYYNGEERAKGNILERFSAQQFPDLHSELNLSSLELGDSALYFCASSVDSRNEQFFGPGTRLTVL.

The gene calls are TRBV11-2 and TRBJ2-5; unclear D gene. Germline V gives CDR1 SGHAT, CDR2 FQNNGV. Trimming left V 2 bases short and J 4 bases short, with 17 bases between. The length of the CDR3 is 16 residues. CDR3 in amino acids: CASSLLKEPFGETQYF. The DNA of the CDR3 is TGTGCCAGCAGCTTATTGAAGGAGCCTTTCGGAGAGACCCAGTACTTC.

The chain joins TRBV7-9 to TRBJ2-1; 8 positions agree with TRBD2. CDR3 length: 16 amino acids. Germline values: CDR1 SEHNR, CDR2 FQNEAQ (reference sequence). Trimming took 0 bases from V and 3 from J; bases not matched to a gene: 4. The CDR3, as DNA: TGTGCCAGCAGCTTAGCTCCAGCGGGAGTCTACAATGAGCAGTTCTTC. Translation: CASSLAPAGVYNEQFF.

This clone was seen only a few times. This sequence joins TRBV29-1 and TRBJ1-2, with TRBD1 identical over 8 bases. Trimming at V came to 8 bases and at J to 4 bases, leaving 6 bases not matched to a gene. Germline V CDR1 and CDR2: SQVTM, ANQGSEA. The CDR3 extends over 12 amino acids. The CDR3 DNA reads as TGCAGCCTCCGGGACAGGTCCTATGGCTACACCTTC. Residues: CSLRDRSYGYTF.

This clone was counted a few times. The chain combines TRBV7-9 with TRBJ2-3, with D perhaps TRBD2 (5 bases). This CDR3 contains 14 residues. The germline V gene encodes CDR1 SEHNR and CDR2 FQNEAQ (reference sequence). The V end was cut by 5 bases, the J end by 3 bases, with 12 bases between. CDR3 sequence: CASSQASGTDTQYF. Written as DNA, the CDR3 is TGTGCCAGCAGCCAGGCTTCGGGGACAGATACGCAGTATTTT.

The chain links TRBV2 to TRBJ1-4; D call uncertain. Germline V gene sequence: CDR1 SNHLY, CDR2 FYNNEI. Deletions cut 6 bases from V and 7 bases from J, with 6 bases between. There are 11 residues in the CDR3. This chain's CDR3 is CASRGIEKLFF. The CDR3 DNA is TGTGCCAGCAGGGGAATTGAAAAACTGTTTTTT.

This chain links TRBV7-8 with TRBJ2-7, with 9 nucleotides matching TRBD1. The V gene's germline CDR1 is SGHVS and CDR2 FQNEAQ. This CDR3 has 14 amino acids. After removal of 6 bases from V and 3 bases from J, the junction contained 6 bases not matched to a gene. The CDR3 bases are TGTGCCAGCAGAGGACAGGGGTGGAACTACGAGCAGTACTTC. It codes for CASRGQGWNYEQYF. Drawing the rest from reference TRBV7-8 and TRBJ2-7, the complete variable domain is GAGVSQSPRYKVAKRGQDVALRCDPISGHVSLFWYQQALGQGPEFLTYFQNEAQLDKSGLPSDRFFAERPEGSVSTLKIQRTQQEDSAVYLCASRGQGWNYEQYFGPGTRLTVT.

V and J are TRBV7-3 and TRBJ2-7; 7 bases map to TRBD2. Germline CDR1 reads SGHTA; CDR2 reads FQGTGA. The CDR3 runs to 15 residues. Trimming at V came to 3 bases and at J to 3 bases, leaving 8 bases not matched to a gene. CDR3 in amino acids: CASSLAPSGYYEQYF. The CDR3 DNA reads TGTGCCAGCAGCTTGGCGCCTAGCGGTTACTACGAGCAGTACTTC.

The table lists this clone with a count of one. This chain uses TRBV4-1 with TRBJ1-1, with TRBD1 as a possible D gene (5 bases). From germline, CDR1 is MGHRA and CDR2 YSYEKL. This CDR3 spans 18 amino acids. V was shortened by 1 base and J by 3 bases, with 21 bases between the two germline ends. The CDR3 protein is CASSQVTNLHGADTEAFF. CDR3 DNA sequence: TGCGCCAGCAGCCAAGTAACGAATCTACACGGGGCGGACACTGAAGCTTTCTTT.

This chain links TRBV5-4 with TRBJ2-1; D could derive from TRBD1 or TRBD2 (5 bases each). This CDR3 is built from 13 residues. CDR1 is SGHNT and CDR2 is YYREEE in the germline V gene (reference sequence). Trimming took 9 bases from V and 8 from J, leaving 18 bases between them. The CDR3 bases are TGTGCCACCCTGGGACGGTCTGTCTATGAGCAGTTCTTC. It translates to CATLGRSVYEQFF.

The chain couples TRBV29-1 to TRBJ1-5; D is perhaps TRBD1 (5 bases). Deletions cut 4 bases from V and 4 bases from J, with 11 bases between. The CDR3 loop spans 13 amino acids. Germline-derived CDR1 and CDR2 are SQVTM and ANQGSEA. This chain's CDR3 is CSVGGGVNQPQHF. The CDR3 nucleotides are TGCAGCGTTGGTGGGGGGGTGAATCAGCCCCAGCATTTT.

V and J are TRBV30 and TRBJ2-7, with D perhaps matching TRBD2 (5 bases). In germline, CDR1 is GTSNPN, CDR2 SVGIG (reference sequence). The CDR3 length is 12 residues. V was shortened by 4 bases and J by 3 bases, with 10 bases between the two germline ends. CDR3 sequence reads: CAWTAGDYEQYF. The CDR3 nucleotides read TGTGCCTGGACGGCCGGGGACTACGAGCAGTACTTC. Full variable domain (outside the CDR3, taken from reference TRBV30 and TRBJ2-7): SQTIHQWPATLVQPVGSPLSLECTVEGTSNPNLYWYRQAAGRGLQLLFYSVGIGQISSEVPQNLSASRPQDRQFILSSKKLLLSDSGFYLCAWTAGDYEQYFGPGTRLTVT.

The chain has TRBV29-1 and TRBJ1-3; the D gene is possibly TRBD1 (6 bases). The CDR3 is 15 residues long. Per germline, CDR1 SQVTM and CDR2 ANQGSEA. Trimming shortened V by 0 bases and J by 0 bases, and 9 bases separated the two germline ends. The CDR3 region is CSVEEGHHSGNTIYF. The CDR3 DNA sequence: TGCAGCGTTGAAGAGGGACATCACTCTGGAAACACCATATATTTT.

Of note for this clone: In the same sample, other DNA sequences code for this CDR3. V is TRBV29-1 and J is TRBJ2-1; a possible D gene is TRBD1 (6 bases). Looked up from germline, CDR1 is SQVTM and CDR2 is ANQGSEA. CDR3 length equals 11 residues. V was clipped by 2 bases and J by 7 bases, with 6 bases between them. The CDR3 bases are TGCAGCGTTGAACAGGGGAATGAGCAGTTCTTC. This translates into CSVEQGNEQFF.

This rearrangement joins TRBV2 to TRBJ2-1, with D unresolved. V gave up 7 bases and J gave up 4 bases, with 5 bases separating them. Germline CDR1 and CDR2: SNHLY and FYNNEI. The CDR3 runs to 11 residues. CDR3 coding DNA: TGTGCCAGCATCTCGTACAATGAGCAGTTCTTC. Amino acids: CASISYNEQFF. Complete variable domain (other parts from reference TRBV2 and TRBJ2-1): EPEVTQTPSHQVTQMGQEVILRCVPISNHLYFYWYRQILGQKVEFLVSFYNNEISEKSEIFDDQFSVERPDGSNFTLKIRSTKLEDSAMYFCASISYNEQFFGPGTRLTVL.

The gene calls are TRBV2 and TRBJ2-1; 8 bases are shared with TRBD2. Losses at the gene ends were 2 bases for V and 8 bases for J; bases not matched to a gene: 8. CDR3 length: 15 amino acids. Germline loops: CDR1 SNHLY, CDR2 FYNNEI. The CDR3 DNA reads as TGTGCCAGCAGTGAATTAGCGGGGTTGTGGGATGAGCAGTTCTTC. Translation gives CASSELAGLWDEQFF.

The chain employs TRBV11-2 and TRBJ2-3; D possibly uses TRBD1 or TRBD2 (6 bases each). This CDR3 has 19 residues. Germline V lookup: CDR1 SGHAT, CDR2 FQNNGV. V shed 8 bases and J shed 2 bases, with 29 bases lying between them. This chain's CDR3 is CASRGPWESGARDTDTQYF. The CDR3, as DNA: TGTGCCAGCCGAGGCCCCTGGGAATCGGGGGCGCGGGACACAGATACGCAGTATTTT.

This clone was seen a handful of times. V gene TRBV29-1 combines with J gene TRBJ2-7, with TRBD1 matching over 9 bases. CDR1 SQVTM and CDR2 ANQGSEA come from the germline V gene. The V gene end was trimmed by 2 bases and the J gene end by 3 bases; junction bases not matched to a gene: 11. This CDR3 is 16 amino acids long. The DNA of the CDR3 is TGCAGCGTTGAATTCAGGGGACAGGGAGGGAACTACGAGCAGTACTTC. As protein: CSVEFRGQGGNYEQYF.

This clone appeared a single time. The chain has TRBV27 and TRBJ2-1; TRBD2 matches 8 bases. CDR3 length: 15 residues. Germline V lookup: CDR1 MNHEY, CDR2 SMNVEV (reference sequence). Losses at the gene ends were 8 bases for V and 0 bases for J; bases not matched to a gene: 6. The chain's CDR3 is CASREGGSSYNEQFF. CDR3 nucleotide sequence: TGTGCCAGCCGGGAGGGGGGGAGCTCCTACAATGAGCAGTTCTTC.

The chain is built from TRBV4-2 and TRBJ2-7; TRBD1 might be the D (6 bases). Germline values: CDR1 LGHNA, CDR2 YNFKEQ. Trimming stripped 4 bases from V and 3 bases from J, with 10 bases between. The CDR3 is 13 amino acids. The CDR3 DNA sequence: TGTGCCAGCAGCCCCAGGGGTATCTACGAGCAGTACTTC. It encodes CASSPRGIYEQYF.

The table lists this clone with a few counts. The chain joins TRBV5-6 to TRBJ2-1; D possibly corresponds to TRBD1 (6 bases). CDR3 length equals 16 residues. The V gene's germline CDR1 is SGHDT and CDR2 YYEEEE. V lost 1 base and J 1 base, leaving 12 bases between the germline ends. The CDR3 DNA reads as TGTGCCAGCAGCTTGTGGAGCAGGGGTTCCTACAATGAGCAGTTCTTC. Protein: CASSLWSRGSYNEQFF.

The table lists this clone with a few counts. This sample includes further DNA sequences coding for the same CDR3. The chain couples TRBV27 to TRBJ2-7; D remains unclear. Trimming shortened V by 8 bases and J by 0 bases, and 11 bases separated the two germline ends. Per the germline V gene, CDR1 is MNHEY and CDR2 is SMNVEV (reference sequence). The CDR3 loop spans 13 amino acids. In DNA, the CDR3 is TGTGCCAGCTCCTTAGCATCCTCCTACGAGCAGTACTTC. Amino acids: CASSLASSYEQYF.

The chain joins TRBV4-1 to TRBJ2-3; D unresolved. V was shortened by 0 bases and J by 5 bases, with 9 bases between the two germline ends. The germline V gene encodes CDR1 MGHRA and CDR2 YSYEKL. The CDR3 runs to 14 residues. In DNA, the CDR3 is TGCGCCAGCAGCCAAGATAATGGTGGAGATACGCAGTATTTT. As protein: CASSQDNGGDTQYF.

The CDR3 is CASPPGTSSYEQYF. The DNA of the CDR3 is TGTGCCAGCCCCCCCGGGACTAGCAGCTACGAGCAGTACTTC. This chain connects TRBV7-9 to TRBJ2-7, with 9 positions matching TRBD2. J was trimmed by 3 bases and V by 8 bases; bases with no gene match: 8. This CDR3 has 14 residues. Looked up from germline, CDR1 is SEHNR and CDR2 is FQNEAQ (reference sequence).

The CDR3 loop reads CASSGQGGNQPQHF. Written as DNA, the CDR3 is TGCGCCAGCAGTGGGCAGGGGGGTAATCAGCCCCAGCATTTT. This chain uses TRBV10-2 with TRBJ1-5; 7 bases are a match to TRBD1. CDR1 and CDR2 (germline): WSHSY, SAAADI. The CDR3 loop spans 14 amino acids. V gave up 4 bases and J gave up 4 bases; unmatched junction bases: 4.

The chain employs TRBV6-1 and TRBJ2-7, with 10 bases fitting TRBD1. The CDR3 totals 14 residues. Per germline, CDR1 MNHNS and CDR2 SASEGT. The V and J ends lost 1 base and 4 bases, in that order; junction bases with no gene match: 1. This CDR3 reads CASSEGQGAYEQYF. In nucleotides, the CDR3 is TGTGCCAGCAGTGAAGGACAGGGGGCTTACGAGCAGTACTTC.

The chain has TRBV11-2 and TRBJ1-1; 9 bases fit TRBD1. Trimming removed 0 bases from V and 1 base from J; junction bases left unmatched: 9. Germline loops: CDR1 SGHAT, CDR2 FQNNGV. The CDR3 is made up of 18 amino acids. The CDR3 here is CASSLDSWGQGQNTEAFF. CDR3 DNA sequence: TGTGCCAGCAGCTTAGATTCATGGGGACAGGGACAGAACACTGAAGCTTTCTTT.

The chain recombines TRBV30 with TRBJ1-2; possibly TRBD1 for D (6 bases). Germline lookup yields CDR1 GTSNPN and CDR2 SVGIG (reference sequence). The V end lost 5 bases, the J end lost 0 bases, and 16 bases lay between the germline ends. CDR3 size: 15 residues. CDR3 coding DNA: TGTGCCTGGGGTCTAGGACAGACTGCTAACTATGGCTACACCTTC. Translated, it gives CAWGLGQTANYGYTF.